These T cell receptor beta chains were read from a single sample in a study of cytomegalovirus exposure and HLA in healthy donors. This table comes from immunoSEQ multiplex PCR, and its TCRdb copy is limited to in-frame clones, with some not included. This sample yields about 150,000 clones, of which less than 90% are seen a single time; 20% to 25% belongs to the top ten. The sequenced material came from PBMCs. These receptors originate from a man between 18 and 29 years old in good health and CMV-seropositive. CDR3s include the opening cysteine and the closing phenylalanine or tryptophan. D genes are given only for firm matches. Clone size is not always given. Where it is, it says once, few, many or a class for expanded clones.

d_call	clone_size	v_call	j_call	cdr3_aa	cdr3_nt
TRBD1	NA	TRBV12-5	TRBJ2-7	CASGIRQGHEQYF	TGTGCTAGTGGTATCCGACAGGGCCACGAGCAGTACTTC
TRBD1	NA	TRBV6-5	TRBJ2-5	CASSSIRDRDQETQYF	TGTGCCAGCAGTTCAATTCGGGACAGGGACCAAGAGACCCAGTACTTC
TRBD1	NA	TRBV2	TRBJ1-1	CASRLRQGVPTEAFF	TGTGCCAGCAGGCTCAGACAGGGGGTGCCAACTGAAGCTTTCTTT
NA	NA	TRBV7-2	TRBJ2-3	CASSLAITDTQYF	TGTGCCAGCAGCTTGGCCATCACAGATACGCAGTATTTT
NA	NA	TRBV4-1	TRBJ2-6	CASSLGRGDSGANVLTF	TGCGCCAGCAGCCTCGGCAGGGGGGACTCTGGGGCCAACGTCCTGACTTTC
NA	NA	TRBV9	TRBJ2-7	CASSRMQGPNSYEQYF	TGTGCCAGCAGCCGGATGCAGGGCCCCAACTCCTACGAGCAGTACTTC
NA	NA	TRBV14	TRBJ2-1	CASSPTDRRDEQFF	TGTGCCAGCAGCCCGACGGACAGGAGGGATGAGCAGTTCTTC
NA	once	TRBV5-1	TRBJ2-7	CASSLGAGGNEQYF	TGCGCCAGCAGCCTGGGGGCAGGGGGGAACGAGCAGTACTTC
TRBD1	NA	TRBV19	TRBJ1-2	CASRDPGQGRKGYTF	TGTGCCAGTAGAGACCCGGGACAGGGGAGAAAAGGCTACACCTTC
TRBD2	NA	TRBV19	TRBJ2-7	CASSKERGLHYYEQYF	TGTGCCAGTAGTAAGGAGAGGGGACTACACTATTACGAGCAGTACTTC
TRBD1	NA	TRBV4-1	TRBJ1-4	CASSLRTGANEKLFF	TGCGCCAGCAGCCTCCGAACAGGGGCAAATGAAAAACTGTTTTTT
NA	NA	TRBV7-3	TRBJ2-3	CASSLTRQSTDTQYF	TGTGCCAGCAGCTTAACTCGTCAGAGCACAGATACGCAGTATTTT
NA	NA	TRBV7-3	TRBJ2-6	CASSSLPGGANVLTF	TGTGCCAGCAGCTCCCTCCCGGGGGGGGCCAACGTCCTGACTTTC
TRBD2	NA	TRBV7-6	TRBJ2-5	CASSLAGLAGGNQETQYF	TGTGCCAGCAGCTTAGCGGGACTAGCGGGGGGAAACCAAGAGACCCAGTACTTC
TRBD2	NA	TRBV7-9	TRBJ2-1	CASSLGGGRAQANEQFF	TGTGCCAGCAGCTTAGGTGGGGGGAGGGCCCAGGCGAATGAGCAGTTCTTC
TRBD1	NA	TRBV18	TRBJ1-5	CASSPDRGGQPQHF	TGTGCCAGCTCACCAGACAGGGGGGGCCAGCCCCAGCATTTT
TRBD1	NA	TRBV18	TRBJ1-5	CASSLGTGGSNQPQHF	TGTGCCAGCTCATTAGGGACAGGGGGCAGCAATCAGCCCCAGCATTTT
TRBD2	medium-sized	TRBV7-3	TRBJ2-3	CASSSGGTDTQYF	TGTGCCAGCAGCTCGGGAGGGACAGATACGCAGTATTTT
NA	once	TRBV7-3	TRBJ2-7	CASSSCSYEQYF	TGTGCCAGCAGCTCCTGCTCCTACGAGCAGTACTTC
TRBD2	NA	TRBV5-1	TRBJ2-1	CASSILAGAYNEQFF	TGCGCCAGCAGCATACTAGCGGGGGCCTACAATGAGCAGTTCTTC
TRBD2	NA	TRBV9	TRBJ2-5	CASSVGLAGEYETQYF	TGTGCCAGCAGCGTAGGACTCGCGGGAGAGTATGAGACCCAGTACTTC
NA	NA	TRBV7-3	TRBJ2-1	CASSLRGQLYNEQFF	TGTGCCAGCAGCTTAAGGGGACAACTTTACAATGAGCAGTTCTTC
NA	NA	TRBV11-3	TRBJ1-1	CASSLDLSGQAFF	TGTGCCAGCAGCTTAGATCTCTCAGGGCAAGCTTTCTTT
NA	NA	TRBV11-3	TRBJ2-5	CAPRETQYF	TGTGCCCCCCGGGAGACCCAGTACTTC
TRBD1	NA	TRBV7-9	TRBJ1-4	CASSRDRPNEKLFF	TGTGCCAGCAGCCGGGACAGACCGAATGAAAAACTGTTTTTT
TRBD2	NA	TRBV18	TRBJ2-7	CASSPDLAGGPGSYEQYF	TGTGCCAGCTCACCCGACCTAGCGGGAGGGCCTGGCTCCTACGAGCAGTACTTC
TRBD1	NA	TRBV30	TRBJ2-3	CAGTGSTDTQYF	TGTGCCGGGACAGGAAGCACAGATACGCAGTATTTT
TRBD1	NA	TRBV5-1	TRBJ2-7	CASSLGGSAGILF	TGCGCCAGCAGCCTAGGGGGCTCAGCAGGAATTCTCTTC
TRBD1	NA	TRBV2	TRBJ1-5	CAITDRGNQPQHF	TGTGCCATCACGGACAGGGGTAATCAGCCCCAGCATTTT
NA	NA	TRBV2	TRBJ2-5	CASSPPRAETQYF	TGTGCCAGCAGCCCCCCTAGAGCAGAGACCCAGTACTTC
NA	NA	TRBV9	TRBJ1-3	CASSPFIGNTIYF	TGTGCCAGCAGCCCTTTTATCGGAAACACCATATATTTT
TRBD2	NA	TRBV7-3	TRBJ2-3	CASSSQGGLVTDTQYF	TGTGCCAGCAGCTCCCAGGGAGGGTTGGTCACAGATACGCAGTATTTT
NA	NA	TRBV7-4	TRBJ2-4	CASSGGVGKNIQYF	TGTGCCAGCAGCGGCGGGGTTGGCAAAAACATTCAGTACTTC
NA	few	TRBV5-1	TRBJ1-2	CATAGEGFYGYTF	TGCGCCACCGCAGGGGAGGGGTTCTATGGCTACACCTTC
TRBD1	once	TRBV5-5	TRBJ2-1	CASSLDLGQGNEQFF	TGTGCCAGCAGCTTGGATCTCGGACAGGGAAATGAGCAGTTCTTC
NA	few	TRBV5-6	TRBJ2-7	CASSLASKPYEQYF	TGTGCCAGCAGCTTGGCTAGTAAACCCTACGAGCAGTACTTC
TRBD1	once	TRBV19	TRBJ2-3	CASMRTGQRTDTQYF	TGTGCCAGTATGAGAACGGGACAGCGCACAGATACGCAGTATTTT
NA	medium-sized	TRBV28	TRBJ2-1	CASGGDYNEQFF	TGTGCCAGCGGCGGGGATTACAATGAGCAGTTCTTC
TRBD1	NA	TRBV10-2	TRBJ1-1	CASRGQGADTEAFF	TGCGCCAGCAGGGGACAGGGGGCGGACACTGAAGCTTTCTTT
TRBD2	NA	TRBV25-1	TRBJ2-5	CASSEGGGETQYF	TGTGCCAGCAGTGAAGGGGGGGGAGAGACCCAGTACTTC
TRBD2	NA	TRBV7-2	TRBJ2-6	CASPRGRVPSGANVLTF	TGTGCCAGCCCCCGGGGGAGGGTCCCCTCTGGGGCCAACGTCCTGACTTTC
NA	NA	TRBV5-1	TRBJ2-2	CASSKYYETNTGELFF	TGCGCCAGCAGCAAGTATTATGAGACGAACACCGGGGAGCTGTTTTTT
NA	NA	TRBV6-1	TRBJ1-2	CASSESPTTYGYTF	TGTGCCAGCAGTGAATCCCCTACTACCTATGGCTACACCTTC
TRBD1	few	TRBV2	TRBJ2-7	CASGGQATYEQYF	TGTGCCAGCGGGGGACAGGCTACCTACGAGCAGTACTTC
NA	NA	TRBV7-2	TRBJ1-2	CASSLEGRNYGYTF	TGTGCCAGCAGCTTAGAGGGGCGGAACTATGGCTACACCTTC
TRBD2	NA	TRBV29-1	TRBJ2-1	CSVGTSHRYNEQFF	TGCAGCGTGGGGACTAGCCACCGATACAATGAGCAGTTCTTC
NA	NA	TRBV2	TRBJ1-3	CAISVPRSGNTIYF	TGTGCCATTTCGGTCCCCCGCTCTGGAAACACCATATATTTT
TRBD2	once	TRBV19	TRBJ2-7	CASKGLAGGAYEQYF	TGTGCCAGTAAGGGGCTAGCGGGAGGTGCCTACGAGCAGTACTTC
NA	NA	TRBV9	TRBJ1-2	CASSSRLTANYGYTF	TGTGCCAGCAGCTCCCGACTGACAGCGAACTATGGCTACACCTTC
TRBD1	NA	TRBV7-2	TRBJ1-2	CASSLWQGGYGYTF	TGTGCCAGCAGCTTATGGCAGGGGGGCTATGGCTACACCTTC
NA	NA	TRBV6-6	TRBJ2-7	CASSRVEKGDYEQYF	TGTGCCAGCAGCCGGGTAGAGAAAGGGGACTACGAGCAGTACTTC
NA	NA	TRBV6-1	TRBJ1-5	CASITGGVSNQPQHF	TGTGCCAGCATCACCGGAGGGGTTAGCAATCAGCCCCAGCATTTT
TRBD2	NA	TRBV4-3	TRBJ2-7	CASSQAAGGPSEQYF	TGCGCCAGCAGCCAAGCGGCGGGAGGGCCGTCCGAGCAGTACTTC
TRBD1	NA	TRBV6-6	TRBJ2-7	CASSYSTGGEQYF	TGTGCCAGCAGTTACTCGACAGGGGGCGAGCAGTACTTC
TRBD2	NA	TRBV7-3	TRBJ2-7	CASSARGGPPYEQYF	TGTGCCAGCAGCGCCCGGGGGGGTCCGCCCTACGAGCAGTACTTC
NA	once	TRBV11-2	TRBJ2-7	CASSLDLKVAVKEQYF	TGTGCCAGCAGCTTAGATCTAAAAGTAGCAGTTAAGGAGCAGTACTTC
TRBD1	NA	TRBV14	TRBJ2-5	CASSQDSGGTGMVTQYF	TGTGCCAGCAGCCAAGATAGCGGTGGGACAGGGATGGTGACCCAGTACTTC
NA	NA	TRBV7-2	TRBJ2-7	CASSPWASYEQYF	TGTGCCAGCAGCCCCTGGGCCTCCTACGAGCAGTACTTC
TRBD1	NA	TRBV11-2	TRBJ2-7	CASSLVDRLREQYF	TGTGCCAGCAGCTTAGTGGACAGGTTGAGGGAGCAGTACTTC
NA	NA	TRBV4-1	TRBJ2-2	CASSQNRDTGELFF	TGCGCCAGCAGCCAAAACCGGGACACCGGGGAGCTGTTTTTT